Sequencing of this T cell receptor beta chain was carried out in a study of blood T cell repertoires in COVID-19. Study overall: The United States, Italy and Spain were the sources of the acute and convalescent COVID-19 samples.

The V gene end was trimmed by 0 bases and the J gene end by 1 base; junction bases not matched to a gene: 4. The CDR3 extends over 16 amino acids. The V gene's germline CDR1 is LGHNA and CDR2 YNFKEQ. In the authors' workflow: Counts of nucleated cells, estimated from reference gene primer amplification, were obtained. TCRdb's copy holds only in-frame clones and misses some; the assay was immunoSEQ multiplex PCR. That table gives V, J and clone size, and the DNA gave D and trimming. In the table there are approximately 75,000 clones, over 65% of which are singletons. The specimen sequenced was peripheral blood. The chain joins TRBV4-2 to TRBJ1-1, with 8 positions matching TRBD1. This TCR was recovered from a human donor with acute or convalescent COVID-19. The donor label of this sample is uncertain. CDR3 nucleotides: TGTGCCAGCAGCCAAGATACCGGGACAGGGAACACTGAAGCTTTCTTT. This gives the protein CASSQDTGTGNTEAFF.